These 29 T cell receptor beta chains were sequenced from one sample in a study of cytomegalovirus exposure and HLA in healthy donors. The PCR made use of 60 Vbeta and 13 Jbeta primers. Profiling relied on immunoSEQ multiplex PCR, and the TCRdb table lists in-frame clones only, not all of them. Here the sample spans hundreds of thousands of clones, about three quarters being singletons. Sequencing was done on a sample of PBMCs. The source of these receptors is a male donor in good health and CMV-seronegative.

This chain links TRBV9 with TRBJ2-7; the match to TRBD2 covers 10 bases. Germline V CDR1 and CDR2: SGDLS, YYNGEE. V was pared by 4 bases and J by 2 bases, with 6 bases of the junction left unmatched. The CDR3 consists of 15 residues. CDR3 in DNA: TGTGCCAGCAGCATTAGCGGGGGGCCCACCTACGAGCAGTACTTC. Residues: CASSISGGPTYEQYF. Using reference TRBV9 and TRBJ2-7 for the parts outside the CDR3, the full variable domain is DSGVTQTPKHLITATGQRVTLRCSPRSGDLSVYWYQQSLDQGLQFLIQYYNGEERAKGNILERFSAQQFPDLHSELNLSSLELGDSALYFCASSISGGPTYEQYFGPGTRLTVT.

The chain joins TRBV30 to TRBJ1-2, with TRBD1 identical over 8 bases. CDR1 and CDR2 (germline): GTSNPN, SVGIG (reference sequence). The CDR3 length is 12 residues. The V segment lost 3 bases and the J segment 7 bases; nucleotides outside the gene matches: 4. The CDR3 loop is CAWRRQGSGYTF. Here the CDR3 DNA reads TGTGCCTGGAGGCGACAGGGGAGTGGCTACACCTTC.

The CDR3 loop reads CASSQGVNSPLHF. CDR3 nucleotides: TGTGCCAGCAGCCAGGGGGTGAATTCACCCCTCCACTTT. The chain employs TRBV5-6 and TRBJ1-6, with 7 bases that match TRBD1. Unmatched junction bases numbered 2, after V lost 4 bases and J lost 7 bases. CDR1 is SGHDT, CDR2 YYEEEE, per germline. The CDR3 spans 13 residues. The full variable domain, its missing parts supplied by reference TRBV5-6 and TRBJ1-6, is DAGVTQSPTHLIKTRGQQVTLRCSPKSGHDTVSWYQQALGQGPQFIFQYYEEEERQRGNFPDRFSGHQFPNYSSELNVNALLLGDSALYLCASSQGVNSPLHFGNGTRLTVT.

This rearrangement joins TRBV7-9 to TRBJ2-5, with TRBD2 matching over 14 bases. This CDR3 region has 17 residues. The germline V gene has CDR1 SEHNR and CDR2 FQNEAQ (reference sequence). V was clipped by 4 bases and J by 4 bases; unmatched bases: 8. The CDR3 here is CASSSRTSGGLGETQYF. The CDR3 DNA reads as TGTGCCAGCAGCTCGCGGACTAGCGGGGGGTTGGGAGAGACCCAGTACTTC.

The CDR3 loop reads CASSYSGTGGPPQHF. The DNA of the CDR3 is TGTGCCAGCAGTTACTCCGGGACAGGGGGGCCGCCCCAGCATTTT. This rearrangement joins TRBV6-6 to TRBJ1-5; TRBD1 matches at 11 bases. J gave up 9 bases and V 0 bases, and 4 bases lay outside the gene matches. Germline CDR1 is MNHNY and CDR2 is SVGAGI (reference sequence). The CDR3 is 15 residues long.

J is TRBJ1-2 and V is TRBV2; D call uncertain. Trimming stripped 4 bases from V and 2 bases from J, with 11 bases between. From germline, CDR1 is SNHLY and CDR2 FYNNEI. The length of the CDR3 is 14 residues. The chain's CDR3 is CASSVRSLNYGYTF. CDR3 DNA sequence: TGTGCCAGCAGTGTGAGGAGCCTCAACTATGGCTACACCTTC. The full variable domain, completed using reference TRBV2 and TRBJ1-2, is EPEVTQTPSHQVTQMGQEVILRCVPISNHLYFYWYRQILGQKVEFLVSFYNNEISEKSEIFDDQFSVERPDGSNFTLKIRSTKLEDSAMYFCASSVRSLNYGYTFGSGTRLTVV.

This clone was detected a few times. The genes are TRBV6-1 and TRBJ1-2; possibly TRBD1 for D (6 bases). Germline assignment: CDR1 MNHNS and CDR2 SASEGT. The CDR3 is 15 residues long. V was cut by 4 bases and J by 2 bases, with 14 bases left in between. In nucleotides, the CDR3 is TGTGCCAGCAGTGCCCTGGTGGGGGCCAACTATGGCTACACCTTC. Its translation is CASSALVGANYGYTF.

This clone was detected only once. The gene calls are TRBV7-3 and TRBJ2-2, with D maybe TRBD1 (5 bases). Germline assignment: CDR1 SGHTA and CDR2 FQGTGA. There are 13 residues in the CDR3. V was cut by 4 bases and J by 6 bases, with 9 bases left in between. The CDR3 region is CASSSIGAGELFF. The DNA for the CDR3 is TGTGCCAGCAGCTCCATAGGGGCCGGGGAGCTGTTTTTT. Together with reference TRBV7-3 and TRBJ2-2, the CDR3 gives the full variable domain: GAGVSQTPSNKVTEKGKYVELRCDPISGHTALYWYRQSLGQGPEFLIYFQGTGAADDSGLPNDRFFAVRPEGSVSTLKIQRTERGDSAVYLCASSSIGAGELFFGEGSRLTVL.

This chain uses TRBV29-1 with TRBJ1-5, with 9 bases matching TRBD1. CDR1 and CDR2 from the germline V gene are SQVTM and ANQGSEA. The V gene end was trimmed by 7 bases and the J gene end by 6 bases; junction bases not matched to a gene: 4. The length of the CDR3 is 12 residues. CDR3 sequence (DNA): TGCAGCGCCGGGACAGGGAGTCAGCCCCAGCATTTT. As protein: CSAGTGSQPQHF.

This clone was recorded only once. The chain uses TRBV9 and TRBJ2-2, with 7 positions matching TRBD1. CDR1 SGDLS and CDR2 YYNGEE come from the germline V gene. V shed 2 bases, J shed 0 bases, and the junction held 4 bases outside the gene matches. This CDR3 comprises 16 residues. For the CDR3, the DNA is TGTGCCAGCAGCGTTGCCGGGACAGCGAACACCGGGGAGCTGTTTTTT. Residues: CASSVAGTANTGELFF.

V usage is TRBV10-1 and J usage is TRBJ2-7; perhaps TRBD1 as D (5 bases). Looked up from germline, CDR1 is WNHNN and CDR2 is SYGVQD (reference sequence). The CDR3 runs 15 residues. V gave up 3 bases and J gave up 3 bases, with 15 bases separating them. In nucleotides, the CDR3 is TGCGCCAGCAGTGATGGACACTACCTATTCTACGAGCAGTACTTC. Residues: CASSDGHYLFYEQYF.

There are a few counts of this clone. The chain employs TRBV27 and TRBJ2-7; TRBD1 might be the D (5 bases). Between the trimmed V and J ends, which lost 2 bases and 5 bases, there was a span of 7 bases. Per germline, CDR1 MNHEY and CDR2 SMNVEV (reference sequence). The CDR3 loop spans 12 amino acids. The CDR3 nucleotides are TGTGCCAGCAGTTTACTAGGGGACGAGCAGTACTTC. It yields the protein CASSLLGDEQYF.

This chain connects TRBV27 to TRBJ2-7; 9 nucleotides line up with TRBD1. Trimming took 6 bases from V and 2 from J; bases not matched to a gene: 8. Germline lookup yields CDR1 MNHEY and CDR2 SMNVEV (reference sequence). The CDR3 extends over 15 amino acids. The CDR3 region is CASSPGGQGAYEQYF. CDR3 DNA: TGTGCCAGCAGCCCTGGGGGACAGGGAGCCTACGAGCAGTACTTC.

This clone appeared a few times. The chain links TRBV4-1 to TRBJ1-4, with TRBD1 as a possible D gene (5 bases). Germline CDR1 and CDR2: MGHRA and YSYEKL. The CDR3 totals 16 residues. Trimming removed 5 bases at V and 7 bases at J, with 20 bases between. The CDR3 region is CASSSLGRQILEKLFF. In DNA, the CDR3 is TGCGCCAGCAGCTCCCTGGGGCGACAGATCCTTGAAAAACTGTTTTTT.

The chain joins TRBV7-9 to TRBJ1-1, with 8 bases matching TRBD1. The V segment lost 1 base and the J segment 5 bases; nucleotides outside the gene matches: 6. CDR1 is SEHNR and CDR2 is FQNEAQ in the germline V gene (reference sequence). The CDR3 spans 15 residues. DNA of the CDR3: TGTGCCAGCAGCTTAGTGCAGGGGGCGAGGACTGAAGCTTTCTTT. It codes for CASSLVQGARTEAFF.

This sequence joins TRBV13 and TRBJ2-5; 9 bases fit TRBD1. CDR1 is PRHDT, CDR2 FYEKMQ, per germline (reference sequence). CDR3 size: 14 residues. V gave up 5 bases and J gave up 0 bases; unmatched junction bases: 1. The chain's CDR3 is CASSGQGYQETQYF. CDR3 coding DNA: TGTGCCAGCAGCGGACAGGGGTACCAAGAGACCCAGTACTTC.

V gene TRBV30 combines with J gene TRBJ2-5; 10 nucleotides match TRBD2. This CDR3 comprises 16 residues. The germline CDR1 and CDR2 sequences are GTSNPN and SVGIG (reference sequence). V gave up 7 bases and J gave up 4 bases; unmatched junction bases: 15. Here the CDR3 reads CALENDQREGAETQYF. CDR3 DNA sequence: TGTGCCTTGGAGAATGATCAGCGGGAGGGCGCAGAGACCCAGTACTTC.

CDR3 DNA sequence: TGTGCCAGCAGTTTATGGAGGACTAATGAAAAACTGTTTTTT. This sequence encodes CASSLWRTNEKLFF. This chain uses TRBV28 with TRBJ1-4; D is uncertain. Germline V gives CDR1 MDHEN, CDR2 SYDVKM. The CDR3 consists of 14 residues. Trimming took off 0 bases at V and 2 bases at J, with 4 bases between the two ends. Variable domain in full (rest from reference TRBV28 and TRBJ1-4): DVKVTQSSRYLVKRTGEKVFLECVQDMDHENMFWYRQDPGLGLRLIYFSYDVKMKEKGDIPEGYSVSREKKERFSLILESASTNQTSMYLCASSLWRTNEKLFFGSGTQLSVL.

The V call is TRBV28, the J call TRBJ2-1, with a possible D match to TRBD2 (6 bases). Germline-derived CDR1 and CDR2 are MDHEN and SYDVKM. The V and J ends lost 4 bases and 0 bases respectively, with 25 bases between them. The CDR3 has 20 amino acids. The CDR3 sequence is CASSCPPGGASASSYNEQFF. CDR3 nucleotide sequence: TGTGCCAGCAGTTGCCCCCCGGGTGGAGCTAGCGCGAGCTCCTACAATGAGCAGTTCTTC.

V gene TRBV14 combines with J gene TRBJ2-1; 7 nucleotides match TRBD2. The V gene's germline CDR1 is SGHDN and CDR2 FVKESK. The CDR3 is 18 amino acids. V gave up 1 base and J gave up 7 bases; unmatched junction bases: 16. The CDR3 DNA reads as TGTGCCAGCAGCCAAGTTTCTGCGGGAGCCCCGTTTAGGAATGAGCAGTTCTTC. This gives the protein CASSQVSAGAPFRNEQFF.

V usage is TRBV27 and J usage is TRBJ1-3; a possible D gene is TRBD1 (6 bases). CDR3 length: 15 amino acids. Germline V gene lookup returns CDR1 MNHEY and CDR2 SMNVEV (reference sequence). Trimming removed 2 bases from V and 1 base from J, with 9 bases in between. This chain's CDR3 is CASSLGTGSGNTIYF. The DNA of the CDR3 is TGTGCCAGCAGTTTAGGTACAGGGTCTGGAAACACCATATATTTT.

This chain uses TRBV14 with TRBJ2-7, with 7 nucleotides matching TRBD2. V trimming: 3 bases; J trimming: 3 bases; junction bases outside the gene matches: 2. Germline V gene lookup returns CDR1 SGHDN and CDR2 FVKESK. The CDR3 loop spans 13 amino acids. CDR3 DNA: TGTGCCAGCAGCCAGGGGAGGGTCTACGAGCAGTACTTC. It encodes CASSQGRVYEQYF.

The sample holds a few counts of this clone. The chain links TRBV28 to TRBJ2-7, with D uncertain. From germline, CDR1 is MDHEN and CDR2 SYDVKM. This CDR3 contains 13 residues. V was shortened by 2 bases and J by 1 base, with 6 bases between the two germline ends. CDR3 nucleotides: TGTGCCAGCAGTTTAACTACATCCTACGAGCAGTACTTC. It is translated as CASSLTTSYEQYF.

This clone was recorded only once. This chain connects TRBV5-1 to TRBJ2-7; 7 nucleotides agree with TRBD2. The CDR3 is 15 amino acids. CDR1 is SGHRS and CDR2 is YFSETQ in the germline V gene. V lost 7 bases, J lost 4 bases, and 14 bases stayed unmatched. The DNA of the CDR3 is TGCGCCAGCGCCCCCCGAGGGGAGGGCATGTACGAGCAGTACTTC. It translates to CASAPRGEGMYEQYF.

This chain uses TRBV28 with TRBJ1-2; D is undetermined. CDR3 length: 13 residues. Per germline, CDR1 MDHEN and CDR2 SYDVKM. With 3 bases removed from V and 6 bases from J, the gap between germline ends came to 11 bases. The CDR3 is CASSFSGNDGYTF. CDR3 nucleotides: TGTGCCAGCAGTTTTTCGGGGAACGATGGCTACACCTTC.

J is TRBJ1-1 and V is TRBV7-2, with TRBD1 identical over 10 bases. Germline CDR1 SGHTA, CDR2 FQGNSA. The CDR3 runs to 19 residues. The junction had 21 bases not matched to a gene; V was cut back by 6 bases and J by 5 bases. The CDR3 coding sequence is TGTGCCAGCAGGGCTTGGGGGGTGGACAGGGGGTCGGGAAGGACTGAAGCTTTCTTT. Residues: CASRAWGVDRGSGRTEAFF.

The rearrangement joins TRBV4-3 to TRBJ2-1; TRBD2 is a possible D gene (6 bases). This CDR3 has 16 amino acids. Germline V lookup: CDR1 LGHNA, CDR2 YSLEER. Deletions cut 1 base from V and 10 bases from J, with 20 bases between. The CDR3 reads CASSQGRARGGTEQFF. The CDR3 DNA is TGCGCCAGCAGCCAAGGAAGGGCTCGCGGCGGGACCGAGCAGTTCTTC.

This sequence joins TRBV11-2 and TRBJ1-2; the D gene is possibly TRBD1 (6 bases). Germline lookup yields CDR1 SGHAT and CDR2 FQNNGV. V was trimmed by 5 bases and J by 5 bases, leaving 12 bases between them. This CDR3 has 13 amino acids. CDR3 coding DNA: TGTGCCAGCAGCGTCGACAGGCTTTATGGCTACACCTTC. Translating it yields CASSVDRLYGYTF.

V gene TRBV29-1 combines with J gene TRBJ1-5; weak D call: TRBD1 (6 bases). The CDR3 extends over 14 amino acids. Deletions cut 6 bases from V and 3 bases from J, with 15 bases between. Germline V CDR1 and CDR2: SQVTM, ANQGSEA. Written as DNA, the CDR3 is TGCAGCGTCCTAATAGGGGACACCAATCAGCCCCAGCATTTT. Translation: CSVLIGDTNQPQHF.